The 17 T cell receptor beta chains below all came from one sample that was sequenced in a study of identical twins. TCRdb used MiXCR to reprocess the 5' RACE reads, holding one entry per CDR3 protein. Of roughly 230,000 distinct CDR3 sequences detected, 6.5% to 9.5% appear once; the ten largest clones hold 3%. The same data also contributed to another study, on yellow fever vaccine responses in identical twins.

Sequenced: CD8+ T cells sorted from blood. The receptor source for this set is a woman aged 18-35 years in good health.

The rearrangement joins TRBV6-1 to TRBJ2-3; 13 nucleotides agree with TRBD2. Trimming cost V 6 bases and J 3 bases; bases outside gene matches: 3. In germline, CDR1 is MNHNS, CDR2 SASEGT. This CDR3 has 15 residues. CDR3 loop: CASSGLAGVTDTQYF. Here the CDR3 DNA reads TGTGCCAGCAGCGGACTAGCGGGAGTAACAGATACGCAGTATTTT.

The rearrangement uses TRBV4-1 and TRBJ2-5; D is possibly TRBD2 (6 bases). The CDR3 is 15 residues long. CDR1 MGHRA and CDR2 YSYEKL come from the germline V gene. Trimming pared 1 base from V and 5 bases from J, leaving 14 bases between. CDR3 in DNA: TGCGCCAGCAGCCAAGTACTCGGGAGCGGCGAGACCCAGTACTTC. Protein product: CASSQVLGSGETQYF.

At least ten counts were recorded for this clonotype. This rearrangement joins TRBV4-3 to TRBJ2-7, with 11 positions matching TRBD2. There are 16 residues in the CDR3. Germline-derived CDR1 and CDR2 are LGHNA and YSLEER. Trimming at V came to 0 bases and at J to 3 bases, leaving 4 bases not matched to a gene. The CDR3 DNA reads as TGCGCCAGCAGCCAAGATTTAGCGGGAGGGGACTACGAGCAGTACTTC. It translates to CASSQDLAGGDYEQYF.

The chain recombines TRBV7-9 with TRBJ1-6, with 10 bases identical to TRBD1. CDR3 length equals 15 residues. J gave up 9 bases and V 2 bases, and 4 bases lay outside the gene matches. Per germline, CDR1 SEHNR and CDR2 FQNEAQ (reference sequence). The CDR3 loop reads CASSLTGTGASPLHF. The CDR3 nucleotides are TGTGCCAGCAGCTTAACCGGGACAGGGGCTTCACCCCTCCACTTT.

This chain uses TRBV20-1 with TRBJ2-5, with a tentative D call TRBD1 (6 bases). CDR3 length: 14 residues. V lost 1 base to trimming and J lost 4 bases, with 13 bases between them. Germline CDR1 and CDR2: DFQATT and SNEGSKA (reference sequence). The CDR3 region is CSARAQTGRETQYF. CDR3 DNA: TGCAGTGCTAGAGCTCAGACAGGCCGAGAGACCCAGTACTTC.

This clonotype came up a few times. The genes are TRBV15 and TRBJ1-1; TRBD1 matches at 7 bases. The CDR3 spans 16 residues. Germline assignment: CDR1 LNHNV and CDR2 YYDKDF (reference sequence). Trimming removed 3 bases from V and 4 bases from J; junction bases left unmatched: 11. The CDR3 bases are TGTGCCACCAGCAGGGAAAGACAATCAGGGGGCACTGAAGCTTTCTTT. This gives the protein CATSRERQSGGTEAFF.

CDR3 in DNA: TGTGCCAGCAGCCATTACAGGTACACTGAAGCTTTCTTT. Its translation is CASSHYRYTEAFF. The rearrangement links TRBV11-1 to TRBJ1-1, with D maybe TRBD1 (5 bases). The V gene's germline CDR1 is SGHAT and CDR2 FQDESV (reference sequence). The CDR3 runs 13 residues. Between the trimmed V and J ends, which lost 5 bases and 3 bases, there was a span of 10 bases.

The sample holds a few counts of this clonotype. This sequence joins TRBV24-1 and TRBJ2-5, with TRBD1 identical over 9 bases. Germline lookup yields CDR1 KGHDR and CDR2 SFDVKD. The ends lost 5 bases at V and 5 bases at J; junction bases unmatched: 8. The CDR3 has 15 amino acids. DNA of the CDR3: TGTGCCACCAGTGTTCCGGGACAGGGCAATGAGACCCAGTACTTC. This sequence encodes CATSVPGQGNETQYF.

The chain combines TRBV20-1 with TRBJ2-7; 7 nucleotides match TRBD2. Germline-derived CDR1 and CDR2 are DFQATT and SNEGSKA (reference sequence). This CDR3 contains 14 residues. The V and J ends lost 2 bases and 4 bases, in that order; junction bases with no gene match: 8. The CDR3 DNA reads as TGCAGTGCTAGACCCGGGGAGGGAATTTACGAGCAGTACTTC. Its protein product is CSARPGEGIYEQYF.

The J gene is TRBJ2-3, the V gene TRBV27; D uncertain. The V and J ends lost 3 bases and 4 bases respectively, with 20 bases between them. The CDR3 contains 17 residues. From germline, CDR1 is MNHEY and CDR2 SMNVEV (reference sequence). Written as DNA, the CDR3 is TGTGCCAGCAGTTTTGCTCCTATTATCACAGCGCCAGATACGCAGTATTTT. Protein sequence: CASSFAPIITAPDTQYF.

This clonotype has a count of ten or more. This chain links TRBV11-2 with TRBJ2-3, with D perhaps TRBD1 or TRBD2 (5 bases each). CDR3 length: 12 residues. The V end was cut by 6 bases, the J end by 8 bases, with 12 bases between. Germline V gives CDR1 SGHAT, CDR2 FQNNGV. CDR3 protein: CASRMGTPTQYF. As DNA, the CDR3 is TGTGCCAGCAGGATGGGGACGCCTACGCAGTATTTT.

The chain has TRBV10-3 and TRBJ2-2, with D possibly being TRBD1 or TRBD2 (5 bases each). V lost 5 bases, J lost 0 bases, and 13 bases lay in between. Germline V gene data show CDR1 as ENHRY and CDR2 as SYGVKD. The CDR3 is 16 amino acids. The CDR3 DNA follows: TGTGCCATCAGTAAGCCGGGACCAGCGAACACCGGGGAGCTGTTTTTT. Its protein is CAISKPGPANTGELFF.

The rearrangement uses TRBV5-1 and TRBJ2-7; 12 nucleotides align to TRBD2. Trimming at V came to 0 bases and at J to 2 bases, leaving 3 bases not matched to a gene. The CDR3 consists of 16 residues. From germline, CDR1 is SGHRS and CDR2 YFSETQ. CDR3 region: CASSLVLAGGAYEQYF. The CDR3 bases are TGCGCCAGCAGCTTGGTACTAGCGGGGGGAGCCTACGAGCAGTACTTC. Together with reference TRBV5-1 and TRBJ2-7, the CDR3 gives the full variable domain: KAGVTQTPRYLIKTRGQQVTLSCSPISGHRSVSWYQQTPGQGLQFLFEYFSETQRNKGNFPGRFSGRQFSNSRSEMNVSTLELGDSALYLCASSLVLAGGAYEQYFGPGTRLTVT.

This chain uses TRBV4-2 with TRBJ1-5, with 12 positions matching TRBD1. Germline loops: CDR1 LGHNA, CDR2 YNFKEQ. The length of the CDR3 is 16 residues. The J segment lost 6 bases and the V segment lost 0 bases, leaving 3 bases of the junction unmatched. The CDR3 reads CASSQDGTGGFQPQHF. The CDR3 DNA sequence: TGTGCCAGCAGCCAAGATGGGACAGGGGGCTTTCAGCCCCAGCATTTT.

The V and J genes are TRBV15 and TRBJ2-7, with 9 bases aligning to TRBD2. CDR1 is LNHNV and CDR2 is YYDKDF in the germline V gene (reference sequence). Unmatched junction bases numbered 13, after V lost 4 bases and J lost 0 bases. CDR3 length: 18 residues. CDR3 amino acids: CATSTLGLAGISSYEQYF. The CDR3, as DNA: TGTGCCACCAGCACCCTCGGCCTAGCGGGGATTAGCTCCTACGAGCAGTACTTC.

In its sample, this clonotype was seen many times. The chain employs TRBV28 and TRBJ2-2; 7 bases agree with TRBD1. The V and J ends lost 5 bases and 3 bases, in that order; junction bases with no gene match: 3. The germline V gene encodes CDR1 MDHEN and CDR2 SYDVKM. The CDR3 sequence is 14 residues long. The CDR3 sequence is CASSLQGDTGELFF. DNA of the CDR3: TGTGCCAGCAGTCTGCAGGGGGACACCGGGGAGCTGTTTTTT.

This clonotype was detected a few times. V is TRBV9 and J is TRBJ1-1; 11 bases are a match to TRBD1. Germline V gene sequence: CDR1 SGDLS, CDR2 YYNGEE. J lost 7 bases, V lost 4 bases, and 12 bases had no gene match. This CDR3 contains 16 residues. This chain's CDR3 is CASSSNWDRGVGEAFF. In nucleotides, the CDR3 is TGTGCCAGCAGCTCTAACTGGGACAGGGGGGTAGGTGAAGCTTTCTTT.